Included here is one T cell receptor (beta chain) sequence, with context. Its specificity is unknown. V was pared by 4 bases and J by 6 bases, with 10 bases of the junction left unmatched. This CDR3 contains 15 residues. The germline CDR1 and CDR2 sequences are SGHDT and YYEEEE. This entry comes from a study of cytomegalovirus exposure and HLA in healthy donors. Regarding donors, all were healthy bone marrow donors. PCR primers comprised 60 Vbeta and 13 Jbeta primers. The assay was immunoSEQ multiplex PCR, and TCRdb's table has in-frame clones only and misses some. This sample has 140,000 to 150,000 clones; 65% to 80% occur once, and the top ten carry around 2%. Findings and caveats of the study: Apart from CMV serostatus, no immune exposure information was available. On later analysis, the bulk of CMV-associated TCR beta chains appeared to be HLA-restricted. A list of 150 to 200 TCR beta chains associated with cytomegalovirus was given.

This clonotype originated in a woman aged 40 to 50 in good health and CMV-seronegative. Sequencing was done on a sample of PBMCs. The chain is built from TRBV5-6 and TRBJ2-7; 10 bases are shared with TRBD1. The CDR3 spells CASSAKTGGWGEQYF. The DNA for the CDR3 is TGTGCCAGCAGCGCCAAGACAGGGGGCTGGGGCGAGCAGTACTTC.